This TCR beta chain derives from a study of identical twins. This clonotype came up a few times. TCRdb used MiXCR to reprocess the 5' RACE reads, holding one entry per CDR3 protein. The data show about 660,000 distinct CDR3 sequences, over 8.5% seen once. The CDR3 is 17 amino acids. With 4 bases clipped from V and 2 bases from J, the junction kept 5 bases outside the gene matches. Germline CDR1 is SEHNR and CDR2 is FQNEAQ (reference sequence). This same sample was also part of a study on yellow fever vaccine responses in identical twins.

The source material was PBMCs. The TCR sequence derives from a woman aged 18-29 years in good health. This chain connects TRBV7-9 to TRBJ2-2; 12 nucleotides align to TRBD2. The CDR3 coding sequence is TGTGCCAGCAGCTCCTGGACTAGCGGGACCAACACCGGGGAGCTGTTTTTT. Translating it yields CASSSWTSGTNTGELFF.